This T cell receptor (beta chain) was obtained from a study of T-cell reconstitution after alpha-beta-depleted transplantation in children. For TCRbeta, the library was prepared with unique molecular identifiers. MiXCR, applied by TCRdb to the PCR reads, yields one record per CDR3 protein. The table lists some 600,000 distinct CDR3 sequences, roughly 13% of them singletons. The germline gives CDR1 MDHEN, CDR2 SYDVKM. Trimming removed 6 bases at V and 6 bases at J, with 15 bases between. The CDR3 has 13 residues. The chain carries TRBV28 and TRBJ2-7; no clear D. The source was PBMCs, mostly from graft donor cells, collected 360 days after TCRalphabeta/CD19-depleted stem cell transplant. The origin of this receptor is a male patient between 5 and 17 years old who had a stem cell transplant for acute myeloid leukemia, so the T cells may come from the graft donor. The CDR3 loop reads CASSFPPVGEQYF. For the CDR3, the DNA is TGTGCCAGCAGCTTTCCCCCCGTCGGCGAGCAGTACTTC.